These 10 T cell receptor beta chains share one sample of origin, sequenced in a study of blood T cell repertoires in COVID-19. TCRdb's table, derived via immunoSEQ multiplex PCR, lists solely in-frame clones and lacks some. Among around 53,000 clones listed, 85% to 95% were seen once. The sample taken for sequencing was peripheral blood. The receptors here all came from a human donor in a cohort sampled during active COVID-19.

The CDR3 loop reads CASSQEIGQGIYEQYF. For the CDR3, the DNA is TGTGCCAGCAGCCAAGAGATTGGACAGGGGATCTACGAGCAGTACTTC. The V gene is TRBV14, the J gene TRBJ2-7, with 9 bases identical to TRBD1. From germline, CDR1 is SGHDN and CDR2 FVKESK. CDR3 size: 16 residues. J was trimmed by 3 bases and V by 0 bases; bases with no gene match: 6.

The chain recombines TRBV5-4 with TRBJ1-1; 7 bases agree with TRBD1. Germline V lookup: CDR1 SGHNT, CDR2 YYREEE (reference sequence). V lost 0 bases and J lost 3; bases outside the gene matches: 8. The CDR3 extends over 16 amino acids. The CDR3 bases are TGTGCCAGCAGCTTGGTCTACAGGGGTCCGGACACTGAAGCTTTCTTT. Translating gives CASSLVYRGPDTEAFF.

This CDR3 is CASSSTRGLLGGNTIYF. The CDR3 DNA follows: TGTGCCAGCAGCTCGACAAGGGGACTTCTAGGAGGAAACACCATATATTTT. The rearrangement joins TRBV5-6 to TRBJ1-3, with a weak D call TRBD1 (5 bases). This CDR3 is 17 amino acids long. Between the trimmed V and J ends, which lost 3 bases and 4 bases, there was a span of 20 bases. Germline CDR1 and CDR2: SGHDT and YYEEEE.

This chain connects TRBV7-9 to TRBJ1-3; possibly TRBD1 for D (6 bases). This CDR3 spans 16 amino acids. Trimming took 5 bases from V and 2 from J, leaving 16 bases between them. Germline assignment: CDR1 SEHNR and CDR2 FQNEAQ (reference sequence). Written as DNA, the CDR3 is TGTGCCAGCAGCGGGACAAACATACCCCCTGGAAACACCATATATTTT. As protein: CASSGTNIPPGNTIYF.

The chain recombines TRBV6-5 with TRBJ1-5; 11 bases agree with TRBD1. This CDR3 spans 14 amino acids. CDR1 is MNHEY, CDR2 SVGAGI, per germline. V shed 6 bases, J shed 6 bases, and the junction held 4 bases outside the gene matches. The CDR3 spells CASRKDRGPQPQHF. Written as DNA, the CDR3 is TGTGCCAGCAGGAAGGACAGGGGGCCTCAGCCCCAGCATTTT.

This chain uses TRBV7-9 with TRBJ2-1; D might be TRBD1 (6 bases). Germline V gene sequence: CDR1 SEHNR, CDR2 FQNEAQ (reference sequence). Deletions cut 2 bases from V and 8 bases from J, with 16 bases between. This CDR3 contains 15 residues. CDR3 sequence: CASSLLGALVDEQFF. CDR3 DNA sequence: TGTGCCAGCAGCTTACTGGGGGCACTGGTGGATGAGCAGTTCTTC.

The chain couples TRBV4-1 to TRBJ2-1, with TRBD2 matching 9 bases. J was trimmed by 4 bases and V by 0 bases; bases with no gene match: 1. Germline CDR1 is MGHRA and CDR2 is YSYEKL. This CDR3 comprises 15 residues. CDR3 sequence: CASSQDLAGYNEQFF. The CDR3 bases are TGCGCCAGCAGCCAAGATCTAGCGGGGTACAATGAGCAGTTCTTC.

This clone was seen a single time. V and J are TRBV11-2 and TRBJ2-1, with TRBD2 matching over 7 bases. CDR1 SGHAT and CDR2 FQNNGV come from the germline V gene. The CDR3 runs 14 residues. The junction had 3 bases not matched to a gene; V was cut back by 5 bases and J by 2 bases. The CDR3: CASSLAGAYNEQFF. The CDR3 DNA sequence: TGTGCCAGCAGCCTCGCGGGGGCCTACAATGAGCAGTTCTTC.

The chain recombines TRBV5-4 with TRBJ1-2; 8 bases align to TRBD1. Germline CDR1 is SGHNT and CDR2 is YYREEE (reference sequence). Trimming removed 1 base from V and 6 bases from J; junction bases left unmatched: 8. The CDR3 covers 15 residues. CDR3 sequence: CASSLTGGPPDGYTF. Written as DNA, the CDR3 is TGTGCCAGCAGCTTGACAGGGGGGCCGCCTGATGGCTACACCTTC. Drawing the rest from reference TRBV5-4 and TRBJ1-2, the complete variable domain is ETGVTQSPTHLIKTRGQQVTLRCSSQSGHNTVSWYQQALGQGPQFIFQYYREEENGRGNFPPRFSGLQFPNYSSELNVNALELDDSALYLCASSLTGGPPDGYTFGSGTRLTVV.

The CDR3 protein is CATSDSGGGNQPQHF. The CDR3 DNA reads as TGTGCCACCAGTGATTCAGGGGGCGGTAATCAGCCCCAGCATTTT. V and J are TRBV24-1 and TRBJ1-5; 8 bases align to TRBD1. Germline V gives CDR1 KGHDR, CDR2 SFDVKD. Trimming cost V 2 bases and J 4 bases; bases outside gene matches: 3. The CDR3 is made up of 15 amino acids.